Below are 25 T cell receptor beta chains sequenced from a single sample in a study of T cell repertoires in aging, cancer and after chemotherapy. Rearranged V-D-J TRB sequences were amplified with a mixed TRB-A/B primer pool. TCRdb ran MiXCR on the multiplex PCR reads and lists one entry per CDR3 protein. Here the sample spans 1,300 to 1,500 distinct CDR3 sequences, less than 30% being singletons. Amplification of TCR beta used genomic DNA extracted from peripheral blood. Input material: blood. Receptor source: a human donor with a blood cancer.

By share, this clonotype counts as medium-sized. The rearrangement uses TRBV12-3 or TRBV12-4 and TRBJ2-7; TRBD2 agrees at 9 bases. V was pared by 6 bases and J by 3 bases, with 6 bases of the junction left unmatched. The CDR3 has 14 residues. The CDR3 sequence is CASSLAGRSYEQYF. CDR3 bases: TGTGCCAGCAGCCTAGCGGGACGGAGCTACGAGCAGTACTTC.

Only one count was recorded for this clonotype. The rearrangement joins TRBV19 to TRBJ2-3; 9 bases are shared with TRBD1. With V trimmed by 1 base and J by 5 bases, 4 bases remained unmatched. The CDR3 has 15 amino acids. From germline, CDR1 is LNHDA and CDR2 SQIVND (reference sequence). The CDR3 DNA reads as TGTGCCAGTAGTATAGCGGGGACAGGGATAGATACGCAGTATTTT. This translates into CASSIAGTGIDTQYF.

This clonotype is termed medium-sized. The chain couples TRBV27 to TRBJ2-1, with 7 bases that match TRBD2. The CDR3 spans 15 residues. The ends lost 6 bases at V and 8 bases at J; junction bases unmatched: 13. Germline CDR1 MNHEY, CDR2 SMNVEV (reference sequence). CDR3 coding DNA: TGTGCCAGCAGACCCTTGGGGGAGGGCCTCCATGAGCAGTTCTTC. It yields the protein CASRPLGEGLHEQFF.

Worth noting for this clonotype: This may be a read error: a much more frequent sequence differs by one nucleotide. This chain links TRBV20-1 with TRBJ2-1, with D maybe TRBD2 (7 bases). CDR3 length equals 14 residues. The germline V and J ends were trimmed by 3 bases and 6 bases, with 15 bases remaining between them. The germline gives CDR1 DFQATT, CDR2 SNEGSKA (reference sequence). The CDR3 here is CSASWGGHGNEQFF. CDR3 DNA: TGCAGTGCTAGCTGGGGGGGACACGGCAATGAGCAGTTCTTC.

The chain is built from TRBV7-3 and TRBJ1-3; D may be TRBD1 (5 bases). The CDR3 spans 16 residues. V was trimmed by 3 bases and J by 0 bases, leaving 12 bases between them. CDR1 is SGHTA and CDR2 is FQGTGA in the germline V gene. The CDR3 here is CASSFQGSGSGNTIYF. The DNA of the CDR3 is TGTGCCAGCAGCTTCCAGGGATCCGGCTCTGGAAACACCATATATTTT. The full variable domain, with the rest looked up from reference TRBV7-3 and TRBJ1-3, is GAGVSQTPSNKVTEKGKYVELRCDPISGHTALYWYRQSLGQGPEFLIYFQGTGAADDSGLPNDRFFAVRPEGSVSTLKIQRTERGDSAVYLCASSFQGSGSGNTIYFGEGSWLTVV.

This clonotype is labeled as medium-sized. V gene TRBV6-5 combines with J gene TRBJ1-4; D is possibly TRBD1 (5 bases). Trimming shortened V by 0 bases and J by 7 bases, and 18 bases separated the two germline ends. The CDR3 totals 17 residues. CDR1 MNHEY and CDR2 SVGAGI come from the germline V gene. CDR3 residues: CASSYSLQDPSPEKLFF. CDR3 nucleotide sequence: TGTGCCAGCAGTTACTCTTTACAGGATCCATCACCTGAAAAACTGTTTTTT.

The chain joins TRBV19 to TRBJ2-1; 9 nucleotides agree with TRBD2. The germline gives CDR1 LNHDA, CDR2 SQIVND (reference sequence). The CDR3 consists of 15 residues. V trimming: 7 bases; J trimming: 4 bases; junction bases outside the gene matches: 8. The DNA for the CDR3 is TGTGCCAGTATCTCGGCTAGCGGGGCGTACAATGAGCAGTTCTTC. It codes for CASISASGAYNEQFF.

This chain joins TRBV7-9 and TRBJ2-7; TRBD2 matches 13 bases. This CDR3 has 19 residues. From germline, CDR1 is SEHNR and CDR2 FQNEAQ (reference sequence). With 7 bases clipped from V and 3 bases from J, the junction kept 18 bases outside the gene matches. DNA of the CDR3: TGTGCCAGCACCTGGGTCGGGACTAGCGGGAAAGGGGTGATCTACGAGCAGTACTTC. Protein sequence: CASTWVGTSGKGVIYEQYF.

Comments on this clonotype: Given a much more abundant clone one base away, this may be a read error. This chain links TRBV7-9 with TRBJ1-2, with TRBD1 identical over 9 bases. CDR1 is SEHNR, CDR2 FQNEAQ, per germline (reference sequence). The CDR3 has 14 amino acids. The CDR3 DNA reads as TGTTCCAGCAACCGACAGGGGGAGGGGAGTGGCTACACCTTC. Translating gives CSSNRQGEGSGYTF.

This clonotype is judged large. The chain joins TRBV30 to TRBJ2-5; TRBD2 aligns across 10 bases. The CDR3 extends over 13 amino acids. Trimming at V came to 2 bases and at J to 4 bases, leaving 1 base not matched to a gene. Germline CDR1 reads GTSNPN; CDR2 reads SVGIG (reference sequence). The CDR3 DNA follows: TGTGCCTGGAGTAGCGGGAGGGGAGAGACCCAGTACTTC. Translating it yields CAWSSGRGETQYF.

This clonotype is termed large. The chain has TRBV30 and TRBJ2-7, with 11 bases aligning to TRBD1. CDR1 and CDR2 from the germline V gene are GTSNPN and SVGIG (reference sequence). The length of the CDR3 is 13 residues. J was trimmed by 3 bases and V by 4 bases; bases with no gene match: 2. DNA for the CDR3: TGTGCCTGGACCGGGACAGGGGGCTACGAGCAGTACTTC. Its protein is CAWTGTGGYEQYF.

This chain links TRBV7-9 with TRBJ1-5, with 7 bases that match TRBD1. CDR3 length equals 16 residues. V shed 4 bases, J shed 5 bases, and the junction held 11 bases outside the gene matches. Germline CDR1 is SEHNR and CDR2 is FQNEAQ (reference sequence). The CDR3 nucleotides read TGTGCCAGCAGCTCCTTGACGACAGGGAAGGATCAGCCCCAGCATTTT. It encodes CASSSLTTGKDQPQHF.

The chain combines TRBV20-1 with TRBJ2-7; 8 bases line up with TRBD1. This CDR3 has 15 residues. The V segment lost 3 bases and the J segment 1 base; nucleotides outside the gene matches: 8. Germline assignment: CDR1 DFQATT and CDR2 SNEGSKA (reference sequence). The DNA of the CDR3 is TGCAGTGCTAGTTCCGGACAGGGAAGGTCCTACGAGCAGTACGTC. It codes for CSASSGQGRSYEQYV.

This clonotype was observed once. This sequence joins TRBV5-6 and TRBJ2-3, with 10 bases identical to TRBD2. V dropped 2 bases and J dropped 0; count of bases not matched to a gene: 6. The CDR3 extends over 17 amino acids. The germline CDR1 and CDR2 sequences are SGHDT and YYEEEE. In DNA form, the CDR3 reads TGTGCCAGCAGCTTTGGGACTAGCGTCGTTAGCACAGATACGCAGTATTTT. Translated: CASSFGTSVVSTDTQYF.

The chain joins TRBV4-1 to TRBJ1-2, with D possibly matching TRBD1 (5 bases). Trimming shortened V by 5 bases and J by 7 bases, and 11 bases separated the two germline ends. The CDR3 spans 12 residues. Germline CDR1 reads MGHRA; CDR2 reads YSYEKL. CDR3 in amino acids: CASSVGGSGYTF. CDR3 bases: TGCGCCAGCAGCGTCGGGGGGAGTGGCTACACCTTC.

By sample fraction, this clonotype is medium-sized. Here the CDR3 reads CASSDRDYNEQFF. The DNA of the CDR3 is TGTGCCAGCAGTGACCGGGACTACAATGAGCAGTTCTTC. This chain connects TRBV6-1 to TRBJ2-1; D possibly corresponds to TRBD2 (5 bases). Trimming pared 3 bases from V and 3 bases from J, leaving 6 bases between. The CDR3 is 13 residues long. The germline gives CDR1 MNHNS, CDR2 SASEGT.

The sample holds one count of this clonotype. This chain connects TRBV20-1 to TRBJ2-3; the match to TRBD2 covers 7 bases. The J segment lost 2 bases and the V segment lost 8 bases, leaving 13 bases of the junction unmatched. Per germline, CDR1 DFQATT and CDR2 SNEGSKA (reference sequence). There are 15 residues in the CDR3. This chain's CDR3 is CSTIGWEGSTDTQYF. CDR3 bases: TGCAGTACAATAGGTTGGGAGGGTTCCACAGATACGCAGTATTTT.

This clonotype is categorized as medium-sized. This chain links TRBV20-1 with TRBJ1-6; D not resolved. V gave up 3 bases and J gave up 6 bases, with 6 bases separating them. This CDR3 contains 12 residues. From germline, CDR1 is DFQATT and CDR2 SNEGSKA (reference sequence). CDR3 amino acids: CSASKSNSPLHF. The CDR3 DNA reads TGCAGTGCTAGTAAGAGTAATTCACCCCTCCACTTT.

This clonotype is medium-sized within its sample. The CDR3 region has the DNA TGTGCCAGCAATTTTGGGGGACTAGCGGGAGTCGATGAGCAGTTCTTC. Protein sequence: CASNFGGLAGVDEQFF. The chain carries TRBV12-3 or TRBV12-4 and TRBJ2-1; 14 positions match TRBD2. The CDR3 totals 16 residues. V shed 7 bases and J 8 bases; nucleotides not matched to a gene: 10.

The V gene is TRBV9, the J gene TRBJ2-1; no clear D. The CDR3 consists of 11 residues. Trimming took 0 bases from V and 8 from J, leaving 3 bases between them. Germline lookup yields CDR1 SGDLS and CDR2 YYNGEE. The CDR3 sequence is CASSVADEQFF. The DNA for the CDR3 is TGTGCCAGCAGCGTAGCCGATGAGCAGTTCTTC. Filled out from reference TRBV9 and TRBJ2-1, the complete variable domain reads DSGVTQTPKHLITATGQRVTLRCSPRSGDLSVYWYQQSLDQGLQFLIQYYNGEERAKGNILERFSAQQFPDLHSELNLSSLELGDSALYFCASSVADEQFFGPGTRLTVL.

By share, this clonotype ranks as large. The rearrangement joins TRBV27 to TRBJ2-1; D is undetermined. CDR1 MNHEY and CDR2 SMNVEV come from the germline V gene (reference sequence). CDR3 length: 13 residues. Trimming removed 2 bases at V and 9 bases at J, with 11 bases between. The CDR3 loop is CASSLGSGREQFF. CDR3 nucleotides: TGTGCCAGCAGTTTAGGGTCTGGCCGTGAGCAGTTCTTC.

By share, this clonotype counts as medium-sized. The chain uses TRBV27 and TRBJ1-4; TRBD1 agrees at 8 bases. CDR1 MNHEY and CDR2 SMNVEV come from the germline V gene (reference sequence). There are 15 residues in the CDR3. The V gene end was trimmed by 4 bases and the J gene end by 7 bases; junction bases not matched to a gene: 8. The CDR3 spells CASSWDRSRGEKLFF. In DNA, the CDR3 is TGTGCCAGCAGTTGGGACAGGTCTCGGGGTGAAAAACTGTTTTTT.

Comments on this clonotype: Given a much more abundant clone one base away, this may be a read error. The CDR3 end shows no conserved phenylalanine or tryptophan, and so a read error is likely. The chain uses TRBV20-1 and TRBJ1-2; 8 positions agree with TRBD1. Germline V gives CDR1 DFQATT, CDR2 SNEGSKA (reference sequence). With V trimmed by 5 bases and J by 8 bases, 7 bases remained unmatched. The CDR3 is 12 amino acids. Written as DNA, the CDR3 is TGCAGTGCTCGACAGGGGCAGGAAGGCTACACCTTA. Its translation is CSARQGQEGYTL.

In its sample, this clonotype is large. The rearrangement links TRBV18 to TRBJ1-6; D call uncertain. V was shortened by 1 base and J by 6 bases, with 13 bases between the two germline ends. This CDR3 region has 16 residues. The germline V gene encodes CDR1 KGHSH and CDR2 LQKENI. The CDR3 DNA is TGTGCCAGCTCACCACTCTGGTCCCCCTTTAATTCACCCCTCCACTTT. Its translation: CASSPLWSPFNSPLHF.

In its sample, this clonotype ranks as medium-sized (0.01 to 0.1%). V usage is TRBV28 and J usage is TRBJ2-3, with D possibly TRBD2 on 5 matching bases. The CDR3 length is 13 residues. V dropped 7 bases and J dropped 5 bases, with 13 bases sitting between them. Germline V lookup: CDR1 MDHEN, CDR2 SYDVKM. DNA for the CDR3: TGTGCCAGCACGCGTCGGGAACAAGATACGCAGTATTTT. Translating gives CASTRREQDTQYF.